The 28 T cell receptor beta chains listed next were all sequenced from one sample in a study of cytomegalovirus exposure and HLA in healthy donors (dated by TCRdb to the late 2010s). Library creation used the immunoSEQ multiplex PCR assay. The multiplex PCR relied on a mix of 60 forward primers for TCR Vbeta segments and 13 reverse primers for TCR Jbeta segments. The table comes from immuneACCESS by way of TCRdb, which keeps in-frame sequences with V and J called. Part of the clones is missing from these tables; in studies checked, under half for an unresolved V gene and the rest for unknown reasons. The sample has 200,000 to 250,000 clones on record, 85% to 90% of them singletons. The top ten constitute around 1.4% of the sample. Material for sequencing was PBMCs. These receptors were collected from a human donor in good health.

This chain connects TRBV27 to TRBJ2-1, with 12 bases fitting TRBD2. This CDR3 comprises 18 residues. V lost 2 bases and J lost 0; bases outside the gene matches: 5. Germline assignment: CDR1 MNHEY and CDR2 SMNVEV (reference sequence). The CDR3 DNA sequence: TGTGCCAGCAGTTTACCGACTAGCGGGGGAAGCTCCTACAATGAGCAGTTCTTC. It translates to CASSLPTSGGSSYNEQFF.

This CDR3 reads CASSHPRQGNTEAFF. CDR3 nucleotides: TGCGCCAGCAGCCATCCTAGACAGGGGAACACTGAAGCTTTCTTT. The chain combines TRBV4-3 with TRBJ1-1; 7 positions agree with TRBD1. The trim removed 3 bases at V and 1 base at J, leaving 5 bases unmatched. Looked up from germline, CDR1 is LGHNA and CDR2 is YSLEER. CDR3 length: 15 residues.

The V and J genes are TRBV7-9 and TRBJ2-7; D gene ambiguous. V was trimmed by 3 bases and J by 4 bases, leaving 10 bases between them. The CDR3 has 13 residues. The germline gives CDR1 SEHNR, CDR2 FQNEAQ (reference sequence). The CDR3 DNA sequence: TGTGCCAGCAGCTTCTTGAGCCCATACGAGCAGTACTTC. This encodes CASSFLSPYEQYF. Combining the CDR3 with reference TRBV7-9 and TRBJ2-7 gives the whole variable domain DTGVSQNPRHKITKRGQNVTFRCDPISEHNRLYWYRQTLGQGPEFLTYFQNEAQLEKSRLLSDRFSAERPKGSFSTLEIQRTEQGDSAMYLCASSFLSPYEQYFGPGTRLTVT.

The chain links TRBV7-8 to TRBJ2-1; 10 nucleotides line up with TRBD2. J was trimmed by 15 bases and V by 5 bases; bases with no gene match: 13. Germline V gene data show CDR1 as SGHVS and CDR2 as FQNEAQ. This CDR3 has 14 residues. This chain's CDR3 is CASSVIGTSDMWFF. DNA for the CDR3: TGTGCCAGCAGCGTAATTGGGACTAGCGACATGTGGTTCTTC.

J is TRBJ2-5 and V is TRBV14, with TRBD2 identical over 8 bases. This CDR3 comprises 15 residues. With 4 bases clipped from V and 5 bases from J, the junction kept 9 bases outside the gene matches. The germline CDR1 and CDR2 sequences are SGHDN and FVKESK. The CDR3 nucleotides read TGTGCCAGCAGCCCGGGGGGGACGACCAGGGAGACCCAGTACTTC. This encodes CASSPGGTTRETQYF. The variable domain in full, with the rest retrieved from reference TRBV14 and TRBJ2-5, is EAGVTQFPSHSVIEKGQTVTLRCDPISGHDNLYWYRRVMGKEIKFLLHFVKESKQDESGMPNNRFLAERTGGTYSTLKVQPAELEDSGVYFCASSPGGTTRETQYFGPGTRLLVL.

This chain joins TRBV5-1 and TRBJ1-2; TRBD1 might be the D (6 bases). This CDR3 spans 12 amino acids. V was cut by 4 bases and J by 4 bases, with 8 bases left in between. Per the germline V gene, CDR1 is SGHRS and CDR2 is YFSETQ. The CDR3 DNA sequence: TGCGCCAGCAGCCAGGACAGCTATGGCTACACCTTC. It encodes CASSQDSYGYTF.

The rearrangement joins TRBV6-1 to TRBJ1-5; TRBD1 is a possible D gene (5 bases). V shed 8 bases and J shed 6 bases, with 20 bases lying between them. From germline, CDR1 is MNHNS and CDR2 SASEGT. CDR3 length: 15 amino acids. Here the CDR3 reads CASVRGAGMVQPQHF. DNA of the CDR3: TGTGCCAGCGTAAGGGGCGCGGGGATGGTTCAGCCCCAGCATTTT.

CDR3 region: CASSLTRENTEAFF. The CDR3 DNA reads TGTGCCAGCAGTTTAACCAGGGAGAACACTGAAGCTTTCTTT. The chain couples TRBV27 to TRBJ1-1, with D maybe TRBD1 (5 bases). The CDR3 has 14 amino acids. Trimming removed 2 bases from V and 1 base from J, with 8 bases in between. Germline assignment: CDR1 MNHEY and CDR2 SMNVEV (reference sequence).

This chain links TRBV28 with TRBJ1-3; 7 bases match TRBD1. V lost 5 bases to trimming and J lost 0 bases; unmatched junction nucleotides: 1. The germline gives CDR1 MDHEN, CDR2 SYDVKM. The CDR3 extends over 14 amino acids. CDR3 bases: TGTGCCAGCAGTACAGGGGCCTCTGGAAACACCATATATTTT. Translated: CASSTGASGNTIYF. Using reference TRBV28 and TRBJ1-3 for the parts outside the CDR3, the full variable domain is DVKVTQSSRYLVKRTGEKVFLECVQDMDHENMFWYRQDPGLGLRLIYFSYDVKMKEKGDIPEGYSVSREKKERFSLILESASTNQTSMYLCASSTGASGNTIYFGEGSWLTVV.

The chain has TRBV27 and TRBJ2-1; 7 bases line up with TRBD2. This CDR3 spans 16 amino acids. The germline V gene encodes CDR1 MNHEY and CDR2 SMNVEV (reference sequence). V dropped 4 bases and J dropped 5; count of bases not matched to a gene: 11. As DNA, the CDR3 is TGTGCCAGCAGTTCTATAGCGGGCCAGAACCACAATGAGCAGTTCTTC. Its protein is CASSSIAGQNHNEQFF.

This sequence joins TRBV6-1 and TRBJ2-7; the match to TRBD2 covers 10 bases. The CDR3 spans 16 residues. Germline V gene lookup returns CDR1 MNHNS and CDR2 SASEGT. V dropped 1 base and J dropped 0; count of bases not matched to a gene: 3. The CDR3 nucleotides read TGTGCCAGCAGTGAAGTAGGACTAGCGGTCTCCTACGAGCAGTACTTC. Encoded protein: CASSEVGLAVSYEQYF.

V is TRBV15 and J is TRBJ1-2; D is undetermined. Trimming cost V 0 bases and J 4 bases, with 6 bases left between them. The germline V gene has CDR1 LNHNV and CDR2 YYDKDF (reference sequence). The CDR3 spans 13 residues. CDR3 sequence reads: CATSRDIVYGYTF. The CDR3 nucleotides read TGTGCCACCAGCAGAGATATCGTCTATGGCTACACCTTC.

V gene TRBV2 combines with J gene TRBJ1-6; 7 bases agree with TRBD1. Losses at the gene ends were 9 bases for V and 10 bases for J; bases not matched to a gene: 18. This CDR3 comprises 16 residues. Germline assignment: CDR1 SNHLY and CDR2 FYNNEI. CDR3 DNA: TGTGCCAGTTCGAATCCACAGGGGAGTCGACCATCACCCCTCCACTTT. Translation: CASSNPQGSRPSPLHF.

The table lists this clone with a few counts. The rearrangement links TRBV18 to TRBJ2-7, with 11 bases that match TRBD2. Germline-derived CDR1 and CDR2 are KGHSH and LQKENI. Trimming cost V 3 bases and J 2 bases; bases outside gene matches: 3. The CDR3 consists of 15 residues. The CDR3 is CASSPILAGAYEQYF. DNA for the CDR3: TGTGCCAGCTCACCTATACTAGCGGGGGCCTACGAGCAGTACTTC. Using reference TRBV18 and TRBJ2-7 for the parts outside the CDR3, the full variable domain is NAGVMQNPRHLVRRRGQEARLRCSPMKGHSHVYWYRQLPEEGLKFMVYLQKENIIDESGMPKERFSAEFPKEGPSILRIQQVVRGDSAAYFCASSPILAGAYEQYFGPGTRLTVT.

The V gene is TRBV9, the J gene TRBJ2-3; D gene unclear. The germline gives CDR1 SGDLS, CDR2 YYNGEE. V lost 4 bases to trimming and J lost 0 bases, with 12 bases between them. The CDR3 totals 15 residues. The CDR3 sequence is CASSKLLRSTDTQYF. The CDR3 DNA sequence: TGTGCCAGCAGCAAACTTTTACGAAGCACAGATACGCAGTATTTT.

The chain carries TRBV6-5 and TRBJ1-3, with 8 bases matching TRBD1. CDR3 size: 16 residues. Germline CDR1 is MNHEY and CDR2 is SVGAGI. J lost 0 bases, V lost 0 bases, and 1 base had no gene match. CDR3 sequence (DNA): TGTGCCAGCAGTTACTCGGACAGGGCCTCTGGAAACACCATATATTTT. It specifies CASSYSDRASGNTIYF.

This sequence joins TRBV4-3 and TRBJ2-2; 7 positions agree with TRBD2. Germline V gives CDR1 LGHNA, CDR2 YSLEER. The ends lost 0 bases at V and 8 bases at J; junction bases unmatched: 12. The CDR3 is 17 residues long. The CDR3 DNA reads TGCGCCAGCAGCCAAGAGGGACTATCCATCCCTTGGGGGGAGCTGTTTTTT. Its translation: CASSQEGLSIPWGELFF.

The V call is TRBV5-1, the J call TRBJ2-1; the match to TRBD1 covers 9 bases. This CDR3 is 14 amino acids long. Losses at the gene ends were 4 bases for V and 5 bases for J; bases not matched to a gene: 4. CDR1 SGHRS and CDR2 YFSETQ come from the germline V gene. The CDR3 sequence is CASSQGQGHNEQFF. The CDR3 nucleotides read TGCGCCAGCAGCCAGGGACAGGGCCACAATGAGCAGTTCTTC.

As DNA, the CDR3 is TGTGCCAGCAGCTTGGGGACAGGGGGACGGGGTGAAAAACTGTTTTTT. Translating it yields CASSLGTGGRGEKLFF. V gene TRBV12-1 combines with J gene TRBJ1-4; the listed D gene, TRBD1, was not tested against the DNA. TRBV12-1 is described as a pseudogene. There are 16 residues in the CDR3.

The chain is built from TRBV15 and TRBJ2-3; 9 positions match TRBD2. The CDR3 spans 18 residues. Trimming cost V 2 bases and J 3 bases; bases outside gene matches: 12. The germline CDR1 and CDR2 sequences are LNHNV and YYDKDF (reference sequence). CDR3 in DNA: TGTGCCACCAGCAGAACTGACATAGGACTAGCGAATACAGATACGCAGTATTTT. This codes for CATSRTDIGLANTDTQYF.

This rearrangement joins TRBV10-3 to TRBJ1-1; D perhaps matches TRBD1 (5 bases). The length of the CDR3 is 14 residues. Germline assignment: CDR1 ENHRY and CDR2 SYGVKD. Trimming removed 5 bases at V and 8 bases at J, with 18 bases between. CDR3 amino acids: CAISPADWGVEAFF. The DNA of the CDR3 is TGTGCCATCAGTCCGGCTGACTGGGGGGTCGAAGCTTTCTTT.

The chain employs TRBV23-1 and TRBJ2-5, with D hard to call. TRBV23-1 is reported as an ORF; its role is uncertain. The CDR3 length is 9 residues. V gave up 4 bases and J gave up 11 bases, with 5 bases separating them. This chain's CDR3 is CASSPRQYF. The CDR3 nucleotides read TGCGCCAGCAGTCCCCGTCAGTACTTC.

The genes are TRBV29-1 and TRBJ2-7; D possibly corresponds to TRBD1 (6 bases). The V gene lost 7 bases and the J gene lost 3 bases, with 19 bases spanning the gap. Germline CDR1 SQVTM, CDR2 ANQGSEA. This CDR3 spans 14 amino acids. The CDR3 reads CSAEGDMVRYEQYF. The CDR3 DNA follows: TGCAGCGCGGAAGGGGACATGGTACGCTACGAGCAGTACTTC.

The rearrangement links TRBV5-6 to TRBJ2-3; D ambiguous. Germline V lookup: CDR1 SGHDT, CDR2 YYEEEE. This CDR3 contains 12 residues. Trimming removed 4 bases from V and 6 bases from J, with 9 bases in between. CDR3 in DNA: TGTGCCAGCAGCCTCTATACGGATACGCAGTATTTT. Its translation is CASSLYTDTQYF.

The chain combines TRBV5-5 with TRBJ2-1; D is perhaps TRBD2 (7 bases). The V end was cut by 2 bases, the J end by 7 bases, with 16 bases between. This CDR3 has 15 residues. Germline V gives CDR1 SGHKS, CDR2 YYEKEE (reference sequence). As DNA, the CDR3 is TGTGCCAGCAGCTTATGGACTAGGGGGGGGAATGAGCAGTTCTTC. Amino acid sequence: CASSLWTRGGNEQFF. Based on the CDR3 plus reference TRBV5-5 and TRBJ2-1, the full variable domain is DAGVTQSPTHLIKTRGQQVTLRCSPISGHKSVSWYQQVLGQGPQFIFQYYEKEERGRGNFPDRFSARQFPNYSSELNVNALLLGDSALYLCASSLWTRGGNEQFFGPGTRLTVL.

This chain joins TRBV7-3 and TRBJ2-7, with 7 bases identical to TRBD2. Germline V gives CDR1 SGHTA, CDR2 FQGTGA. The CDR3 runs 15 residues. Trimming cost V 2 bases and J 2 bases; bases outside gene matches: 6. The DNA of the CDR3 is TGTGCCAGCAGCTTATTTGCGGGAGATGCCTACGAGCAGTACTTC. Protein: CASSLFAGDAYEQYF.

The genes are TRBV4-1 and TRBJ2-7; 9 nucleotides align to TRBD1. The CDR3 has 16 amino acids. V lost 3 bases to trimming and J lost 3 bases; unmatched junction nucleotides: 9. CDR1 is MGHRA, CDR2 YSYEKL, per germline. The CDR3 region is CASSQLPGQGVYEQYF. CDR3 DNA: TGCGCCAGCAGCCAGTTACCGGGACAGGGTGTCTACGAGCAGTACTTC.

The chain employs TRBV2 and TRBJ1-2; D is undetermined. The germline gives CDR1 SNHLY, CDR2 FYNNEI. Trimming cost V 4 bases and J 4 bases, with 7 bases left between them. CDR3 size: 12 residues. Here the CDR3 DNA reads TGTGCCAGCAGTGTAACCAGCTATGGCTACACCTTC. Its protein product is CASSVTSYGYTF.